The rows below give T cell receptor beta chains drawn from one sample of a study of cytomegalovirus exposure and HLA in healthy donors. Repertoires were generated with immunoSEQ multiplex PCR, while TCRdb's copy carries only in-frame clones and drops some. Of 240,000 or so clones in the sample, 82% are singletons; the top ten hold 5.4%. Specimen: PBMCs. These receptors originate from a middle-aged woman in good health and CMV-seropositive. CDR3s include the opening cysteine and the closing phenylalanine or tryptophan. Each record gives: CDR3 DNA, CDR3 protein, D gene, J gene, V gene, clone size. D genes are given only for firm matches. Clone size is stated in some rows and not others, as once, few, many or a class when expanded.

CDR3 DNA: TGTGCCAGCAGTGAAAGGTGGACTCCCTTACCCAATGAGCAGTTCTTC
CDR3 protein: CASSERWTPLPNEQFF
D gene: .
J gene: TRBJ2-1
V gene: TRBV25-1
clone size: once

CDR3 DNA: TGTGCCAGCAGCTCTCCGGACAGGGGGCACATTGGCTACACCTTC
CDR3 protein: CASSSPDRGHIGYTF
D gene: TRBD1
J gene: TRBJ1-2
V gene: TRBV7-9
clone size: .

CDR3 DNA: TGTGCCAGCAGTCCGGGACTAGCGGGACGGAAGGATGAGCAGTTCTTC
CDR3 protein: CASSPGLAGRKDEQFF
D gene: TRBD2
J gene: TRBJ2-1
V gene: TRBV25-1
clone size: once

CDR3 DNA: TGCGCCAGCAGCCCGGGGACTAGCGGATACAATGAGCAGTTCTTC
CDR3 protein: CASSPGTSGYNEQFF
D gene: TRBD2
J gene: TRBJ2-1
V gene: TRBV5-1
clone size: .

CDR3 DNA: TGTGCCAGCAGCCCTCCGGGACTAGGGGGGAACGAGCAGTACTTC
CDR3 protein: CASSPPGLGGNEQYF
D gene: TRBD2
J gene: TRBJ2-7
V gene: TRBV27
clone size: .

CDR3 DNA: TGTGCCCTAGCGGGGGGAGGGCCTAACTATGGCTACACCTTC
CDR3 protein: CALAGGGPNYGYTF
D gene: .
J gene: TRBJ1-2
V gene: TRBV30
clone size: .

CDR3 DNA: TGTGCCAGCAGTTTCGGACAGCTACATTCTGGAAACACCATATATTTT
CDR3 protein: CASSFGQLHSGNTIYF
D gene: .
J gene: TRBJ1-3
V gene: TRBV28
clone size: .

CDR3 DNA: TGCGCCAGCGTGGGGACTGAGGGTCCCGGGGAGCTGTTTTTT
CDR3 protein: CASVGTEGPGELFF
D gene: .
J gene: TRBJ2-2
V gene: TRBV5-1
clone size: .

CDR3 DNA: TGTGCCAGCAGCCCCAGACAGGGGAGCCACGAGCAGTACTTC
CDR3 protein: CASSPRQGSHEQYF
D gene: TRBD1
J gene: TRBJ2-7
V gene: TRBV7-6
clone size: once

CDR3 DNA: TGTGCCAGTAGTGTACAGGGGGCGGTAAAACTGTTTTTT
CDR3 protein: CASSVQGAVKLFF
D gene: TRBD1
J gene: TRBJ1-4
V gene: TRBV19
clone size: .

CDR3 DNA: TGTGCCATCAGCCCCGGGGACACCAATCAGCCCCAGCATTTT
CDR3 protein: CAISPGDTNQPQHF
D gene: .
J gene: TRBJ1-5
V gene: TRBV10-3
clone size: .

CDR3 DNA: TGTGCCATCAGTGAGCCCAGGACAGGGATTGACACAGATACGCAGTATTTT
CDR3 protein: CAISEPRTGIDTDTQYF
D gene: TRBD1
J gene: TRBJ2-3
V gene: TRBV10-3
clone size: few

CDR3 DNA: TGCGCCAGCAGCCAAGATAGACAGGCGCACTATGGCTACACCTTC
CDR3 protein: CASSQDRQAHYGYTF
D gene: .
J gene: TRBJ1-2
V gene: TRBV4-3
clone size: few

CDR3 DNA: TGTGCCAGCTCAGGAAGGGGACAGGGTGGTGGCTACACCTTC
CDR3 protein: CASSGRGQGGGYTF
D gene: TRBD1
J gene: TRBJ1-2
V gene: TRBV25-1
clone size: .

CDR3 DNA: TGCGCCAGCAGCCTCCAAACCGGGACAGGGGTAACTTTCTTT
CDR3 protein: CASSLQTGTGVTFF
D gene: TRBD1
J gene: TRBJ1-1
V gene: TRBV5-1
clone size: .

CDR3 DNA: TGTGCCAGCAGCAATTCAGGGGGATATGGCTACACCTTC
CDR3 protein: CASSNSGGYGYTF
D gene: TRBD1
J gene: TRBJ1-2
V gene: TRBV7-9
clone size: .

CDR3 DNA: TGTTCCAGCAGCTTAAATCCCCTAGCCGCAACGGAGACCCAGTACTTC
CDR3 protein: CSSSLNPLAATETQYF
D gene: .
J gene: TRBJ2-5
V gene: TRBV7-9
clone size: .

CDR3 DNA: TGTGCCAGCAGCGTTACGGGACAGGGGAATCAGCCCCAGCATTTT
CDR3 protein: CASSVTGQGNQPQHF
D gene: TRBD1
J gene: TRBJ1-5
V gene: TRBV9
clone size: .

CDR3 DNA: TGCGCCAGCAGCCCCAGGGGGGAATACGAGCAGTACTTC
CDR3 protein: CASSPRGEYEQYF
D gene: .
J gene: TRBJ2-7
V gene: TRBV5-1
clone size: .

CDR3 DNA: TGTGCCAGCAGCTTAGGAGCGGGAGGGGAGCAGTACTTC
CDR3 protein: CASSLGAGGEQYF
D gene: TRBD2
J gene: TRBJ2-7
V gene: TRBV7-3
clone size: .

CDR3 DNA: TGCAGCGTTGTGGGTACAGCCCAGACCCAGTACTTC
CDR3 protein: CSVVGTAQTQYF
D gene: .
J gene: TRBJ2-5
V gene: TRBV29-1
clone size: .

CDR3 DNA: TGCAGCGTTCGACAGGGGGCATCCGAGCAGTACTTC
CDR3 protein: CSVRQGASEQYF
D gene: TRBD1
J gene: TRBJ2-7
V gene: TRBV29-1
clone size: .

CDR3 DNA: TGTGCCAGCAGCTCCCAGGGGGGTTCAAACACTGAAGCTTTCTTT
CDR3 protein: CASSSQGGSNTEAFF
D gene: TRBD1
J gene: TRBJ1-1
V gene: TRBV7-9
clone size: .

CDR3 DNA: TGCAGCGTTGAAGGCTACGGGAACACCGGGGAGCTGTTTTTT
CDR3 protein: CSVEGYGNTGELFF
D gene: .
J gene: TRBJ2-2
V gene: TRBV29-1
clone size: .

CDR3 DNA: TGTGCCAGCAGTGATATCCGGGGGGGAAACACCATATATTTT
CDR3 protein: CASSDIRGGNTIYF
D gene: .
J gene: TRBJ1-3
V gene: TRBV2
clone size: few

CDR3 DNA: TGTGCCAGCAGCCCAAATGCGGGGGGCGGTAGGACTGAAGCTTTCTTT
CDR3 protein: CASSPNAGGGRTEAFF
D gene: .
J gene: TRBJ1-1
V gene: TRBV11-3
clone size: .

CDR3 DNA: TGTGCCTTTACTTACAGGGTTTTGACCGGGGAGCTGTTTTTT
CDR3 protein: CAFTYRVLTGELFF
D gene: .
J gene: TRBJ2-2
V gene: TRBV30
clone size: .

CDR3 DNA: TGTGCCAGCAGCTTCTCCTCACAGGGGCGGTTAGACACCGGGGAGCTGTTTTTT
CDR3 protein: CASSFSSQGRLDTGELFF
D gene: TRBD1
J gene: TRBJ2-2
V gene: TRBV7-3
clone size: .

CDR3 DNA: TGTGCCAGCAGTGCCAGCGGGGTTTACAATGAGCAGTTCTTC
CDR3 protein: CASSASGVYNEQFF
D gene: TRBD2
J gene: TRBJ2-1
V gene: TRBV6-4
clone size: .

CDR3 DNA: TGTGCCAGCAGCAAAGCGACCGTGGCCCAGGGGCCGTATAGCAATCAGCCCCAGCATTTT
CDR3 protein: CASSKATVAQGPYSNQPQHF
D gene: .
J gene: TRBJ1-5
V gene: TRBV21-1
clone size: .

CDR3 DNA: TGCGCCAGCAGCCAAGAGGCATATAGCGGGGGGCGCTACAATGAGCAGTTCTTC
CDR3 protein: CASSQEAYSGGRYNEQFF
D gene: TRBD2
J gene: TRBJ2-1
V gene: TRBV4-3
clone size: .

CDR3 DNA: TGTGCCAGTAGTATAGATCTAGGGGGCTATGGCTACACCTTC
CDR3 protein: CASSIDLGGYGYTF
D gene: .
J gene: TRBJ1-2
V gene: TRBV19
clone size: few

CDR3 DNA: TGTGCCAGTAGTATTGACTCGGCAGGGCCCATGAACACTGAAGCTTTCTTT
CDR3 protein: CASSIDSAGPMNTEAFF
D gene: .
J gene: TRBJ1-1
V gene: TRBV19
clone size: .

CDR3 DNA: TGCGCCAGCAGCCTAGCGGGAGGGCCCCAGGAGCAGTACTTC
CDR3 protein: CASSLAGGPQEQYF
D gene: TRBD2
J gene: TRBJ2-7
V gene: TRBV10-2
clone size: .

CDR3 DNA: TGTGCCAGCAGTGAAGCACAGGGGACGGACACTGAAGCTTTCTTT
CDR3 protein: CASSEAQGTDTEAFF
D gene: TRBD1
J gene: TRBJ1-1
V gene: TRBV6-1
clone size: .

CDR3 DNA: TGTGCCAGCAGCCGGGACACACCATCCTACGAGCAGTACTTC
CDR3 protein: CASSRDTPSYEQYF
D gene: .
J gene: TRBJ2-7
V gene: TRBV6-5
clone size: .

CDR3 DNA: TGTGCCAGCGGAACGGGACTGCCGACCTACGAGCAGTACTTC
CDR3 protein: CASGTGLPTYEQYF
D gene: .
J gene: TRBJ2-7
V gene: TRBV5-5
clone size: .

CDR3 DNA: TGCAGCGTTCGCCTAATGACAGGGTCAGGAGATACGCAGTATTTT
CDR3 protein: CSVRLMTGSGDTQYF
D gene: TRBD1
J gene: TRBJ2-3
V gene: TRBV29-1
clone size: .

CDR3 DNA: TGTGCCAGCAGCTTAGCCGGGAGTGGGTCAGCAGATACGCAGTATTTT
CDR3 protein: CASSLAGSGSADTQYF
D gene: .
J gene: TRBJ2-3
V gene: TRBV11-3
clone size: .

CDR3 DNA: TGCGCCAGCAGCCCCCCTCTAGCGGGGGGAACAGATACGCAGTATTTT
CDR3 protein: CASSPPLAGGTDTQYF
D gene: TRBD2
J gene: TRBJ2-3
V gene: TRBV5-1
clone size: few

CDR3 DNA: TGTGCCTTGTCCCAGGGGGACAACTATGGCTACACCTTC
CDR3 protein: CALSQGDNYGYTF
D gene: TRBD1
J gene: TRBJ1-2
V gene: TRBV30
clone size: .

CDR3 DNA: TGTGCCAGCAGTGAATCTGGGGCCTCCTACGAGCAGTACTTC
CDR3 protein: CASSESGASYEQYF
D gene: .
J gene: TRBJ2-7
V gene: TRBV25-1
clone size: .

CDR3 DNA: TGTGCCAGCAGCGGTGCCATCGTGGGCGACTATGGCTACACCTTC
CDR3 protein: CASSGAIVGDYGYTF
D gene: .
J gene: TRBJ1-2
V gene: TRBV9
clone size: .

CDR3 DNA: TGTGCCAGCAGCATAGACGACGAGCAGTACTTC
CDR3 protein: CASSIDDEQYF
D gene: .
J gene: TRBJ2-7
V gene: TRBV11-3
clone size: .

CDR3 DNA: TGTGCCAGCTCACTACGACAGGGGGGGAACACCGGGGAGCTGTTTTTT
CDR3 protein: CASSLRQGGNTGELFF
D gene: TRBD1
J gene: TRBJ2-2
V gene: TRBV18
clone size: once

CDR3 DNA: TGTGCCAGCAGCGTAGGAGCTAGCGGGGGGATCCAAGAGACCCAGTACTTC
CDR3 protein: CASSVGASGGIQETQYF
D gene: TRBD2
J gene: TRBJ2-5
V gene: TRBV9
clone size: few

CDR3 DNA: TGTGCCAGCAGTGAAGGGCGGGGCAGGAACTATGGCTACACCTTC
CDR3 protein: CASSEGRGRNYGYTF
D gene: .
J gene: TRBJ1-2
V gene: TRBV6-1
clone size: .

CDR3 DNA: TGTGCCAGCAGTTTAAGGGACAGATCCTACGAGCAGTACTTC
CDR3 protein: CASSLRDRSYEQYF
D gene: TRBD1
J gene: TRBJ2-7
V gene: TRBV27
clone size: .

CDR3 DNA: TGTGCCATCAGTCAGACAGGGGGCAGAGATGAGCAGTTCTTC
CDR3 protein: CAISQTGGRDEQFF
D gene: TRBD1
J gene: TRBJ2-1
V gene: TRBV10-3
clone size: .

CDR3 DNA: TGCGCCAGCAGCCAAGATCTAAACAGGGACGAGCAGTACTTC
CDR3 protein: CASSQDLNRDEQYF
D gene: .
J gene: TRBJ2-7
V gene: TRBV4-1
clone size: .

CDR3 DNA: TGTGCCAGCAGCGTTTCTCCTTCTTCCGGGACAGGGCGCGAAGCTTTCTTT
CDR3 protein: CASSVSPSSGTGREAFF
D gene: TRBD1
J gene: TRBJ1-1
V gene: TRBV9
clone size: .

CDR3 DNA: TGTGCCAGCTTACAGGGAACCCCTGGGGCCAACGTCCTGACTTTC
CDR3 protein: CASLQGTPGANVLTF
D gene: .
J gene: TRBJ2-6
V gene: TRBV19
clone size: .

CDR3 DNA: TGTGCCAGCAGCTTAGGGACTAGCGGGGGCCTTTACAATGAGCAGTTCTTC
CDR3 protein: CASSLGTSGGLYNEQFF
D gene: TRBD2
J gene: TRBJ2-1
V gene: TRBV7-9
clone size: .

CDR3 DNA: TGTGCCAGCAGCCAAGATGGGGAGAGGGAGACCCAGTACTTC
CDR3 protein: CASSQDGERETQYF
D gene: .
J gene: TRBJ2-5
V gene: TRBV14
clone size: .

CDR3 DNA: TGTGCCAGCAGCTTGAGTAGACTCACGAGGCCGGAAGCTTTCTTT
CDR3 protein: CASSLSRLTRPEAFF
D gene: .
J gene: TRBJ1-1
V gene: TRBV5-8
clone size: .

CDR3 DNA: TGTGCCAGCAGCTTACGACGGGGAGCTTACAATGAGCAGTTCTTC
CDR3 protein: CASSLRRGAYNEQFF
D gene: .
J gene: TRBJ2-1
V gene: TRBV7-9
clone size: .

CDR3 DNA: TGTGCCAGTAACGGACAGGGGGCAGGTGGCACAGATACGCAGTATTTT
CDR3 protein: CASNGQGAGGTDTQYF
D gene: TRBD1
J gene: TRBJ2-3
V gene: TRBV19
clone size: .

CDR3 DNA: TGTGCCAGTAGGACGACAGGGCCGAACACTGAAGCTTTCTTT
CDR3 protein: CASRTTGPNTEAFF
D gene: TRBD1
J gene: TRBJ1-1
V gene: TRBV19
clone size: .